This passage covers 16 T cell receptor beta chains from one sample sequenced in a study of graft-versus-host responses after intestinal transplantation. Clones were sequenced by immunoSEQ multiplex PCR, and TCRdb holds only the in-frame ones, with some missing. The data show about 19,000 clones, over 75% seen once. Material: PBMCs, obtained 14 days after transplant. The receptors stem from a human patient who received an intestinal transplant, so some T cells may come from the graft donor.

The rearrangement joins TRBV28 to TRBJ2-1; D is uncertain. Between the trimmed V and J ends, which lost 2 bases and 5 bases, there was a span of 10 bases. Looked up from germline, CDR1 is MDHEN and CDR2 is SYDVKM. The CDR3 has 14 residues. CDR3 in amino acids: CASSLLIDHNEQFF. In DNA form, the CDR3 reads TGTGCCAGCAGTTTACTTATTGACCACAATGAGCAGTTCTTC.

This chain joins TRBV5-1 and TRBJ2-3, with a weak D call TRBD2 (5 bases). V was trimmed by 6 bases and J by 0 bases, leaving 23 bases between them. This CDR3 region has 18 residues. The germline gives CDR1 SGHRS, CDR2 YFSETQ. CDR3 sequence (DNA): TGCGCCAGCACCCCAAGAGGGAATCAAGGAGGTAGCACAGATACGCAGTATTTT. Protein sequence: CASTPRGNQGGSTDTQYF. The full variable domain, its missing parts supplied by reference TRBV5-1 and TRBJ2-3, is KAGVTQTPRYLIKTRGQQVTLSCSPISGHRSVSWYQQTPGQGLQFLFEYFSETQRNKGNFPGRFSGRQFSNSRSEMNVSTLELGDSALYLCASTPRGNQGGSTDTQYFGPGTRLTVL.

This chain joins TRBV6-5 and TRBJ1-1, with 11 bases that match TRBD1. Germline loops: CDR1 MNHEY, CDR2 SVGAGI. The V gene end was trimmed by 0 bases and the J gene end by 6 bases; junction bases not matched to a gene: 0. The CDR3 is made up of 14 amino acids. The CDR3 is CASSYSGQGAEAFF. CDR3 sequence (DNA): TGTGCCAGCAGTTACTCGGGACAGGGGGCTGAAGCTTTCTTT.

In DNA, the CDR3 is TGTGCCAGCAGCTTTTTGGACAGGGGGCTGGCTGAAGCTTTCTTT. Protein product: CASSFLDRGLAEAFF. V usage is TRBV7-9 and J usage is TRBJ1-1, with 11 bases fitting TRBD1. V shed 3 bases and J 6 bases; nucleotides not matched to a gene: 6. Looked up from germline, CDR1 is SEHNR and CDR2 is FQNEAQ (reference sequence). The CDR3 runs to 15 residues.

The chain combines TRBV7-9 with TRBJ1-5, with D maybe TRBD1 (6 bases). With 2 bases removed from V and 6 bases from J, the gap between germline ends came to 17 bases. The CDR3 has 16 amino acids. The germline CDR1 and CDR2 sequences are SEHNR and FQNEAQ (reference sequence). CDR3 DNA sequence: TGTGCCAGCAGCTTAAACCGACCGACAGGACCTCAGCCCCAGCATTTT. This sequence encodes CASSLNRPTGPQPQHF. Together with reference TRBV7-9 and TRBJ1-5, the CDR3 gives the full variable domain: DTGVSQNPRHKITKRGQNVTFRCDPISEHNRLYWYRQTLGQGPEFLTYFQNEAQLEKSRLLSDRFSAERPKGSFSTLEIQRTEQGDSAMYLCASSLNRPTGPQPQHFGDGTRLSIL.

V and J are TRBV9 and TRBJ1-5; D possibly corresponds to TRBD1 (5 bases). Germline values: CDR1 SGDLS, CDR2 YYNGEE. Trimming removed 0 bases at V and 7 bases at J, with 14 bases between. CDR3 size: 15 residues. The CDR3 nucleotides are TGTGCCAGCAGCGTAGGGTCAGGGCCGGGGCAGCCCCAGCATTTT. Protein: CASSVGSGPGQPQHF.

J is TRBJ1-3 and V is TRBV19; D call uncertain. The germline V gene has CDR1 LNHDA and CDR2 SQIVND (reference sequence). This CDR3 comprises 15 residues. Deletions cut 7 bases from V and 0 bases from J, with 13 bases between. The CDR3 loop reads CASTPGLFSGNTIYF. CDR3 bases: TGTGCCAGTACCCCCGGACTTTTCTCTGGAAACACCATATATTTT.

The chain joins TRBV4-1 to TRBJ1-2; possibly TRBD1 for D (5 bases). Per germline, CDR1 MGHRA and CDR2 YSYEKL. The CDR3 covers 13 residues. The V and J ends lost 0 bases and 7 bases respectively, with 9 bases between them. DNA of the CDR3: TGCGCCAGCAGCCAAGATCCAGGGATTGGCTACACCTTC. It encodes CASSQDPGIGYTF.

The genes are TRBV27 and TRBJ1-1; D is ambiguous. The CDR3 is 13 amino acids. CDR1 and CDR2 from the germline V gene are MNHEY and SMNVEV (reference sequence). With 3 bases removed from V and 0 bases from J, the gap between germline ends came to 5 bases. CDR3 sequence: CASSFGLNTEAFF. CDR3 in DNA: TGTGCCAGCAGTTTCGGGTTGAACACTGAAGCTTTCTTT.

The V call is TRBV2, the J call TRBJ2-1; D gene uncertain. CDR3 size: 14 residues. The germline V and J ends were trimmed by 8 bases and 3 bases, with 14 bases remaining between them. In germline, CDR1 is SNHLY, CDR2 FYNNEI. CDR3 nucleotides: TGTGCCAGCCCCGAGGACGCAAACTACAATGAGCAGTTCTTC. It codes for CASPEDANYNEQFF.

The V gene is TRBV5-5, the J gene TRBJ2-7; D gene ambiguous. This CDR3 comprises 14 residues. The germline CDR1 and CDR2 sequences are SGHKS and YYEKEE (reference sequence). Trimming stripped 4 bases from V and 3 bases from J, with 14 bases between. As DNA, the CDR3 is TGTGCCAGCAGCCCTGGTGGGGATGGCTACGAGCAGTACTTC. Its translation is CASSPGGDGYEQYF.

This sequence joins TRBV29-1 and TRBJ2-1; 9 nucleotides line up with TRBD2. V was clipped by 5 bases and J by 3 bases; unmatched bases: 5. Per germline, CDR1 SQVTM and CDR2 ANQGSEA. The CDR3 totals 14 residues. CDR3 nucleotides: TGCAGCGTTCTCGCTAGCGGGATCTACAATGAGCAGTTCTTC. Its translation is CSVLASGIYNEQFF.

V usage is TRBV29-1 and J usage is TRBJ2-1, with no clear D. Trimming took 6 bases from V and 8 from J, leaving 23 bases between them. From germline, CDR1 is SQVTM and CDR2 ANQGSEA. The CDR3 contains 15 residues. The CDR3 spells CSVTLLEKPSDEQFF. For the CDR3, the DNA is TGCAGCGTAACCCTTCTGGAGAAACCTTCAGATGAGCAGTTCTTC.

The chain combines TRBV6-4 with TRBJ2-3, with 9 bases aligning to TRBD1. Germline trimming cut 2 bases from V and 0 bases from J; bases unmatched to any gene: 0. Germline values: CDR1 MRHNA, CDR2 SNTAGT. This CDR3 region has 15 residues. The chain's CDR3 is CASSDGQGSTDTQYF. CDR3 nucleotide sequence: TGTGCCAGCAGTGACGGACAGGGGAGCACAGATACGCAGTATTTT.

J is TRBJ1-5 and V is TRBV30; D gene uncertain. The CDR3 is 13 residues long. Trimming removed 0 bases at V and 4 bases at J, with 7 bases between. Germline V gives CDR1 GTSNPN, CDR2 SVGIG (reference sequence). The CDR3: CAWSVGSNQPQHF. The CDR3 DNA reads TGTGCCTGGAGTGTAGGGAGTAATCAGCCCCAGCATTTT.

The chain links TRBV4-1 to TRBJ1-3; possible D gene TRBD1, 5 bases. V was pared by 1 base and J by 10 bases, with 8 bases between. In germline, CDR1 is MGHRA, CDR2 YSYEKL. The CDR3 consists of 12 residues. CDR3: CASSQVGGTIYF. As DNA, the CDR3 is TGCGCCAGCAGCCAAGTGGGGGGAACCATATATTTT.